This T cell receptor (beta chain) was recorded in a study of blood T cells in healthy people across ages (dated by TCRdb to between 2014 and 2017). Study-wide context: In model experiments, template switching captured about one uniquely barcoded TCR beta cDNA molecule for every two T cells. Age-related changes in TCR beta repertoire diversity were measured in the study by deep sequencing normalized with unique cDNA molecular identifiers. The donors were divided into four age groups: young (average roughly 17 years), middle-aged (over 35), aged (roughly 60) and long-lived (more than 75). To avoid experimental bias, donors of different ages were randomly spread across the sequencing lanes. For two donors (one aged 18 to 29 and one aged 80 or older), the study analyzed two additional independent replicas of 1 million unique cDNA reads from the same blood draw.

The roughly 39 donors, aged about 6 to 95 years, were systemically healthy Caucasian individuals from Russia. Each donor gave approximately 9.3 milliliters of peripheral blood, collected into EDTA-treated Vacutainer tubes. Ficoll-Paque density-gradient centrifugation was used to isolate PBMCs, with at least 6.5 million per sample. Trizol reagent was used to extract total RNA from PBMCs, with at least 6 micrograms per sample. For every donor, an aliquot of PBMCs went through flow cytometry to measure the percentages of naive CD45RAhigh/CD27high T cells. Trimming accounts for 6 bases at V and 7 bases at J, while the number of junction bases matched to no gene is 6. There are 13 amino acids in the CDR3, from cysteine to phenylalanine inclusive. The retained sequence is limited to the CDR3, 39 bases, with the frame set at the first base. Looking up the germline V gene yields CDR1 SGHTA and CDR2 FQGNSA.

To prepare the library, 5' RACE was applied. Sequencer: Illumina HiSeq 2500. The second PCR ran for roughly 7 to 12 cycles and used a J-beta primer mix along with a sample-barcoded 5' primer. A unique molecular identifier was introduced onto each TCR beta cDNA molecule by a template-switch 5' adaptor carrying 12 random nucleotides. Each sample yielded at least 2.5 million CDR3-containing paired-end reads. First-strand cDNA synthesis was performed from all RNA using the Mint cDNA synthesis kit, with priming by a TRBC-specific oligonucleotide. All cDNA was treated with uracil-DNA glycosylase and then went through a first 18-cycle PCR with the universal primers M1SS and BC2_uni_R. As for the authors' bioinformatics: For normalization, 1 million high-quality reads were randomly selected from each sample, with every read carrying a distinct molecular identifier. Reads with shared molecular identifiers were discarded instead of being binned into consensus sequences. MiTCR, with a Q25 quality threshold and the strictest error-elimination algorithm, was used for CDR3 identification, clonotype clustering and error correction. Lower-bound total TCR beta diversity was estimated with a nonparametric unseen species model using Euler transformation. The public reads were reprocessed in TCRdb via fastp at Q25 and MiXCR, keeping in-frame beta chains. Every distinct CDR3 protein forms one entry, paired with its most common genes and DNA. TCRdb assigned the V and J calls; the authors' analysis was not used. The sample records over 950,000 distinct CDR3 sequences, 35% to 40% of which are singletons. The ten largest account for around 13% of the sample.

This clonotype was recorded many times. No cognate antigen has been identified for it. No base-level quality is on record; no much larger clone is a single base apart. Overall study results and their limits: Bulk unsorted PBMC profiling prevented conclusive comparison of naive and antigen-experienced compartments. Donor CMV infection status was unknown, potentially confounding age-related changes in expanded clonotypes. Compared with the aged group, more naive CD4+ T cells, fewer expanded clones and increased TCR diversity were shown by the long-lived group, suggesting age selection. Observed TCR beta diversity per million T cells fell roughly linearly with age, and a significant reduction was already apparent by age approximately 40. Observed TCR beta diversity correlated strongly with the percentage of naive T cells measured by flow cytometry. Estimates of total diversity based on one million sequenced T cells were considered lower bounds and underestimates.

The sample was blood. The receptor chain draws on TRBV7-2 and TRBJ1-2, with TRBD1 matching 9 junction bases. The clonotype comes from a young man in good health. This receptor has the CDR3 CASSRGQGFGYTF. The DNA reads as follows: TGTGCCAGCAGTCGGGGACAGGGCTTTGGCTACACCTTC.